This TCR beta chain was retrieved from a study of shared clonotypes between healthy human individuals. Unmatched junction bases numbered 10, after V lost 4 bases and J lost 0 bases. The V gene's germline CDR1 is SGHDT and CDR2 YYEEEE. This CDR3 is built from 18 residues. Sequenced by immunoSEQ multiplex PCR; TCRdb stores in-frame clones only, minus some. Of under 600,000 clones listed, 95% to 96% are singletons. The chain links TRBV5-6 to TRBJ2-3; TRBD2 matches at 11 bases. Input material: naive CD4+ T cells sorted from blood. Sample subset: CD45RA+ positively selected. The source is a woman aged 30 to 39 in good health. The CDR3 here is CASSRVLAGGPSTDTQYF. In nucleotides, the CDR3 is TGTGCCAGCAGCCGCGTGTTAGCGGGAGGGCCGAGCACAGATACGCAGTATTTT.